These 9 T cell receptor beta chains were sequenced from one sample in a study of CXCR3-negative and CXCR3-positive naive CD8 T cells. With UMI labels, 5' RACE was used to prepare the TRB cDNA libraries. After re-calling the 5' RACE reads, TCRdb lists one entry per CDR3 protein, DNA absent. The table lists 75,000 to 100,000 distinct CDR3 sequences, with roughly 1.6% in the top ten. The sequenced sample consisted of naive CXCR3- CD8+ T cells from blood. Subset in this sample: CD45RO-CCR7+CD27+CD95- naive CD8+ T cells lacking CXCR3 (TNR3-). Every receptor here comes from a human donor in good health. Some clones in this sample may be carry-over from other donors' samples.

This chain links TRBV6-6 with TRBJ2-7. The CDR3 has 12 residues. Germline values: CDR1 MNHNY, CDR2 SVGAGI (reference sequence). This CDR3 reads CASSYSGVEQYF.

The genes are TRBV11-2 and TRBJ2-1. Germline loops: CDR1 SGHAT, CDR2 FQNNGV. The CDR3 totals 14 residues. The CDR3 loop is CASSLRSSYNEQFF.

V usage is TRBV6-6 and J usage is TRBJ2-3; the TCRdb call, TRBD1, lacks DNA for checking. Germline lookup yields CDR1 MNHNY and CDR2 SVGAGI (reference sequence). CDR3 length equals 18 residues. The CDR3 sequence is CASRFPGGGTHPGDTQYF.

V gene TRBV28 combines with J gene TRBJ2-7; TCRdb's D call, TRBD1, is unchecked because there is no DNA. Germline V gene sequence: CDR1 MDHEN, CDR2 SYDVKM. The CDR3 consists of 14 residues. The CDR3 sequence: CASSFQDRAYEQYF.

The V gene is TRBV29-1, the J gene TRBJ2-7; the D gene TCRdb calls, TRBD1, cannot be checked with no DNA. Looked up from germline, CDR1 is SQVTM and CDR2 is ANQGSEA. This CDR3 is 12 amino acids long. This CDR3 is CSARQGTYEQYF.

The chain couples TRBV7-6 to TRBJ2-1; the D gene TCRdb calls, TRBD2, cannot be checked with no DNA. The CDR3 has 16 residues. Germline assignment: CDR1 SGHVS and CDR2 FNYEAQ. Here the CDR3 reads CASSPEAGGASAEQFF.

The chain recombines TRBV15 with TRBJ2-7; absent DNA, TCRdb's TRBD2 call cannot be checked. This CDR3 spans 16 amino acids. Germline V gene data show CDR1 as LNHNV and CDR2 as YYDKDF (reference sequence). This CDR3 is CATSRVPGGPLLEQYF. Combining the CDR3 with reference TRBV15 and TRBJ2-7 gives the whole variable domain DAMVIQNPRYQVTQFGKPVTLSCSQTLNHNVMYWYQQKSSQAPKLLFHYYDKDFNNEADTPDNFQSRRPNTSFCFLDIRSPGLGDTAMYLCATSRVPGGPLLEQYFGPGTRLTVT.

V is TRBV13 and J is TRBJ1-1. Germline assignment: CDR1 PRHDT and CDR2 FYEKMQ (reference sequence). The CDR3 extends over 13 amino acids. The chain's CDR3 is CASGDGRNTEAFF.

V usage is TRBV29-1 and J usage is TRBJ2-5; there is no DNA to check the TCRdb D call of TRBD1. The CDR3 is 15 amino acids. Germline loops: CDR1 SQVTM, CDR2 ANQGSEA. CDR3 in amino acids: CSVVPGTRGTETQYF.